Below, 25 T cell receptor beta chains from the same sample are listed, as sequenced in a study of blood T cell repertoires in COVID-19. TCRdb keeps only in-frame clones here, not all; method: immunoSEQ multiplex PCR. The sample consists of 290,000 or so clones, roughly 87% of them appearing once. The sample consisted of peripheral blood. These receptors originate from a man younger than 35 with active or convalescent COVID-19.

This clone was counted a single time. The chain couples TRBV5-1 to TRBJ2-7; the D gene is possibly TRBD1 (6 bases). V lost 0 bases and J 5 bases, leaving 15 bases between the germline ends. Germline V gene data show CDR1 as SGHRS and CDR2 as YFSETQ. CDR3 size: 15 residues. The CDR3 loop reads CASSLVVQGIHEQYF. CDR3 sequence (DNA): TGCGCCAGCAGCTTGGTGGTACAGGGTATCCACGAGCAGTACTTC.

The V gene is TRBV27, the J gene TRBJ1-1; D is ambiguous. CDR3 length equals 15 residues. The V and J ends lost 8 bases and 6 bases respectively, with 22 bases between them. Germline V gene lookup returns CDR1 MNHEY and CDR2 SMNVEV (reference sequence). CDR3 sequence reads: CASLPYGELAAEAFF. In DNA, the CDR3 is TGTGCCAGCCTCCCCTACGGGGAACTGGCTGCTGAAGCTTTCTTT.

V usage is TRBV18 and J usage is TRBJ2-1; D not resolved. This CDR3 spans 15 amino acids. V gave up 6 bases and J gave up 4 bases, with 16 bases separating them. Germline V lookup: CDR1 KGHSH, CDR2 LQKENI. CDR3 loop: CASSLPGYYYNEQFF. CDR3 DNA sequence: TGTGCCAGCTCCCTTCCCGGGTACTATTACAATGAGCAGTTCTTC.

As for this clone: An end of the junction does not agree with germline; a read error may underlie this. The chain links TRBV5-4 to TRBJ1-2, with D perhaps TRBD1 (5 bases). This CDR3 has 14 amino acids. Germline CDR1 is SGHNT and CDR2 is YYREEE (reference sequence). The DNA for the CDR3 is TGTGCCAGCAGCTTGGGGCAGGGAAACTTTGGCTACACCTTC. It specifies CASSLGQGNFGYTF.

The CDR3 reads CASSVDVSGHPLGYTF. The CDR3 coding sequence is TGTGCCAGCAGCGTAGACGTCTCCGGACACCCGCTTGGCTACACCTTC. The chain has TRBV9 and TRBJ1-2; possible D gene TRBD1, 5 bases. The CDR3 spans 16 residues. Germline V CDR1 and CDR2: SGDLS, YYNGEE. V was pared by 0 bases and J by 7 bases, with 19 bases between.

This clone was detected only once. The gene calls are TRBV5-4 and TRBJ1-2; 10 bases map to TRBD1. V dropped 7 bases and J dropped 1; count of bases not matched to a gene: 7. This CDR3 is built from 15 residues. Germline-derived CDR1 and CDR2 are SGHNT and YYREEE (reference sequence). The chain's CDR3 is CASRTGGTDNYGYTF. The CDR3 bases are TGTGCCAGCCGGACAGGGGGGACAGATAACTATGGCTACACCTTC.

The chain couples TRBV24-1 to TRBJ2-3; D gene uncertain. There are 12 residues in the CDR3. V was shortened by 0 bases and J by 6 bases, with 3 bases between the two germline ends. The germline CDR1 and CDR2 sequences are KGHDR and SFDVKD. In DNA form, the CDR3 reads TGTGCCACCAGTGATTTGCCGGATACGCAGTATTTT. It is translated as CATSDLPDTQYF.

V and J are TRBV13 and TRBJ1-1, with 10 positions matching TRBD1. Trimming took 0 bases from V and 4 from J; bases not matched to a gene: 11. CDR3 length equals 18 residues. From germline, CDR1 is PRHDT and CDR2 FYEKMQ (reference sequence). The CDR3 nucleotides are TGTGCCAGCAGCTTAGGCAGGGGGACAGGGGACTTTGGCACTGAAGCTTTCTTT. Its protein is CASSLGRGTGDFGTEAFF.

This chain joins TRBV6-5 and TRBJ1-4; no clear D. This CDR3 has 14 amino acids. Trimming left V 3 bases short and J 7 bases short, with 12 bases between. The V gene's germline CDR1 is MNHEY and CDR2 SVGAGI. The chain's CDR3 is CASSYGGLSEKLFF. DNA of the CDR3: TGTGCCAGCAGTTATGGAGGGCTTAGTGAAAAACTGTTTTTT.

The chain carries TRBV4-3 and TRBJ2-6; no clear D gene. V shed 5 bases and J shed 0 bases, with 5 bases lying between them. The CDR3 sequence is 14 residues long. In germline, CDR1 is LGHNA, CDR2 YSLEER. CDR3 amino acids: CASSTSSGANVLTF. The CDR3 DNA reads as TGCGCCAGCAGCACAAGCTCTGGGGCCAACGTCCTGACTTTC.

The chain employs TRBV7-9 and TRBJ2-7; the D gene is possibly TRBD1 (6 bases). This CDR3 is 15 amino acids long. The V gene's germline CDR1 is SEHNR and CDR2 FQNEAQ (reference sequence). V was clipped by 6 bases and J by 6 bases, with 21 bases between them. The CDR3 DNA sequence: TGTGCCAGCAGTCCTGCGACAATACAGGGCTTCGAGCAGTACTTC. Translated: CASSPATIQGFEQYF.

The chain uses TRBV3-1 (or the pseudogene TRBV3-2) and TRBJ2-1, with TRBD2 identical over 9 bases. Germline V CDR1 and CDR2: LGHDT, YNNKEL (reference sequence). The CDR3 consists of 17 residues. Trimming took 4 bases from V and 8 from J; bases not matched to a gene: 15. CDR3 region: CASSPREGLAVMYEQFF. The CDR3 nucleotides read TGTGCCAGCAGCCCCCGCGAGGGACTAGCTGTTATGTATGAGCAGTTCTTC.

The chain has TRBV11-3 and TRBJ2-2; TRBD2 is a possible D gene (6 bases). CDR3 length equals 15 residues. The V end was cut by 4 bases, the J end by 3 bases, with 12 bases between. The V gene's germline CDR1 is SGHNT and CDR2 YENEEA. CDR3 coding DNA: TGTGCCAGCAGCTCCGGCGGGGCCGACACCGGGGAGCTGTTTTTT. Its protein product is CASSSGGADTGELFF.

J is TRBJ2-1 and V is TRBV19, with 11 positions matching TRBD2. Germline V gene lookup returns CDR1 LNHDA and CDR2 SQIVND (reference sequence). J lost 4 bases, V lost 5 bases, and 4 bases had no gene match. The CDR3 is 15 amino acids. CDR3 sequence: CASSFLAGGYNEQFF. The CDR3 bases are TGTGCCAGTAGTTTCCTAGCGGGGGGTTACAATGAGCAGTTCTTC.

This clone was detected a few times. This chain joins TRBV5-1 and TRBJ1-2; 10 bases map to TRBD1. Trimming removed 2 bases from V and 7 bases from J; junction bases left unmatched: 5. The germline V gene has CDR1 SGHRS and CDR2 YFSETQ. This CDR3 is 14 amino acids long. CDR3 in DNA: TGCGCCAGCAGCTTAGACAGGGGGCTAAGTGGCTACACCTTC. This translates into CASSLDRGLSGYTF.

This rearrangement joins TRBV6-2 or TRBV6-3 to TRBJ2-3; 8 bases align to TRBD2. V shed 6 bases and J 3 bases; nucleotides not matched to a gene: 14. The CDR3 loop spans 17 amino acids. CDR1 is MNHEY, CDR2 SVGEGT, per germline. The CDR3 loop reads CASSPSWVRGETDTQYF. In DNA, the CDR3 is TGTGCCAGCAGCCCATCCTGGGTGCGGGGGGAAACAGATACGCAGTATTTT.

The chain combines TRBV6-1 with TRBJ1-4; a weak D match, TRBD1 (6 bases). This CDR3 comprises 15 residues. The V and J ends lost 3 bases and 3 bases respectively, with 11 bases between them. In germline, CDR1 is MNHNS, CDR2 SASEGT. This CDR3 is CASSEVGAANEKLFF. The CDR3 DNA is TGTGCCAGCAGTGAGGTGGGGGCGGCTAATGAAAAACTGTTTTTT.

The chain combines TRBV7-9 with TRBJ1-1; TRBD1 might be the D (6 bases). CDR1 SEHNR and CDR2 FQNEAQ come from the germline V gene (reference sequence). V was cut by 6 bases and J by 0 bases, with 17 bases left in between. The CDR3 spans 16 residues. The CDR3: CASSYLGGAMNTEAFF. Written as DNA, the CDR3 is TGTGCCAGCAGTTACCTTGGGGGGGCGATGAACACTGAAGCTTTCTTT.

The chain has TRBV24-1 and TRBJ2-7; 7 bases agree with TRBD1. Looked up from germline, CDR1 is KGHDR and CDR2 is SFDVKD. V shed 3 bases and J 1 base; nucleotides not matched to a gene: 5. The CDR3 covers 15 residues. The CDR3 DNA follows: TGTGCCACCAGTGATCAAAGGGACAGTTCCTACGAGCAGTACTTC. Its translation is CATSDQRDSSYEQYF.

The rearrangement uses TRBV6-1 and TRBJ2-5; 8 nucleotides agree with TRBD2. Germline V gene lookup returns CDR1 MNHNS and CDR2 SASEGT. J lost 6 bases, V lost 3 bases, and 24 bases had no gene match. The length of the CDR3 is 20 residues. The CDR3 reads CASSDNWVAGGTSISKTQYF. CDR3 bases: TGTGCCAGCAGTGATAACTGGGTGGCGGGAGGCACTTCCATTTCGAAGACCCAGTACTTC.

This clone showed up just once. The chain employs TRBV27 and TRBJ1-1; 7 bases agree with TRBD1. The V gene end was trimmed by 5 bases and the J gene end by 0 bases; junction bases not matched to a gene: 6. The CDR3 contains 15 residues. Germline CDR1 is MNHEY and CDR2 is SMNVEV (reference sequence). The CDR3 loop reads CASSTWDSMNTEAFF. The CDR3, as DNA: TGTGCCAGCAGTACGTGGGACAGCATGAACACTGAAGCTTTCTTT.

This clone has only a few counts. V gene TRBV27 combines with J gene TRBJ2-1; D might be TRBD2 (5 bases). The CDR3 is 14 residues long. Germline CDR1 reads MNHEY; CDR2 reads SMNVEV (reference sequence). Trimming stripped 4 bases from V and 7 bases from J, with 14 bases between. CDR3 nucleotides: TGTGCCAGCAGTTCGATGTTAGCGTCGAATGAGCAGTTCTTC. It specifies CASSSMLASNEQFF.

This clone was picked up a small number of times. The rearrangement joins TRBV5-4 to TRBJ1-6, with D possibly being TRBD1 (5 bases). The CDR3 covers 15 residues. Germline V gives CDR1 SGHNT, CDR2 YYREEE (reference sequence). V was shortened by 0 bases and J by 4 bases, with 8 bases between the two germline ends. The CDR3 protein is CASSLEDKYNSPLHF. CDR3 nucleotide sequence: TGTGCCAGCAGCTTGGAGGACAAGTATAATTCACCCCTCCACTTT.

V usage is TRBV19 and J usage is TRBJ2-3; D may be TRBD2 (5 bases). Germline CDR1 reads LNHDA; CDR2 reads SQIVND (reference sequence). The V end was cut by 5 bases, the J end by 0 bases, with 18 bases between. This CDR3 has 17 amino acids. The DNA for the CDR3 is TGTGCCAGTAGTCTCCCTCCGGCGGGCCTTAGCACAGATACGCAGTATTTT. Encoded protein: CASSLPPAGLSTDTQYF.

The chain uses TRBV15 and TRBJ2-7; unclear D gene. Trimming cost V 0 bases and J 2 bases, with 11 bases left between them. Germline lookup yields CDR1 LNHNV and CDR2 YYDKDF (reference sequence). CDR3 size: 15 residues. The CDR3 DNA reads as TGTGCCACCAGCAGAGATCCCGGGTCGCCCTACGAGCAGTACTTC. Its protein is CATSRDPGSPYEQYF. Filled out from reference TRBV15 and TRBJ2-7, the complete variable domain reads DAMVIQNPRYQVTQFGKPVTLSCSQTLNHNVMYWYQQKSSQAPKLLFHYYDKDFNNEADTPDNFQSRRPNTSFCFLDIRSPGLGDTAMYLCATSRDPGSPYEQYFGPGTRLTVT.